This TCR beta chain was obtained from a study of Ad26.COV2.S vaccination and SARS-CoV-2 variants. Study-wide context: Intramuscularly, Ad26.COV2.S was given either once or twice, 56 days apart.

General study findings and limits: Placebo recipients and vaccine recipients were similar in non-spike TCR breadth. Total T cell responses, in the TCR breadth and depth analyses, may have been underestimated.

Treatment here: over 15 received Ad26.COV2.S at low or high dose, single or two shots; about 5 received placebo; per-sample allocation not given. At day 63 after the first vaccine or placebo injection, samples were drawn. The vaccine delivered Wuhan-strain SARS-CoV-2 spike through an Ad26 vector. Assay: immunoSEQ multiplex PCR; the TCRdb copy retains only in-frame clones and omits some. This repertoire shows about 320,000 clones, almost 90% found once; its top ten account for 5.5%. Details on this clone: Antigen: not known.

The CDR3 is 13 residues long. Trimming left V 4 bases short and J 0 bases short, with 7 bases between. Germline V gene sequence: CDR1 SGHDT, CDR2 YYEEEE. This material consisted of peripheral blood, taken in a trial of Ad26.COV2.S vaccine versus placebo. This sequence originates from a person between 18 and 65 years old who received the Ad26.COV2.S COVID-19 vaccine or a placebo. V and J are TRBV5-6 and TRBJ1-1; no reliable D call. The chain's CDR3 is CASSETVNTEAFF. CDR3 in DNA: TGTGCCAGCAGCGAAACAGTGAACACTGAAGCTTTCTTT. Drawing the rest from reference TRBV5-6 and TRBJ1-1, the complete variable domain is DAGVTQSPTHLIKTRGQQVTLRCSPKSGHDTVSWYQQALGQGPQFIFQYYEEEERQRGNFPDRFSGHQFPNYSSELNVNALLLGDSALYLCASSETVNTEAFFGQGTRLTVV.